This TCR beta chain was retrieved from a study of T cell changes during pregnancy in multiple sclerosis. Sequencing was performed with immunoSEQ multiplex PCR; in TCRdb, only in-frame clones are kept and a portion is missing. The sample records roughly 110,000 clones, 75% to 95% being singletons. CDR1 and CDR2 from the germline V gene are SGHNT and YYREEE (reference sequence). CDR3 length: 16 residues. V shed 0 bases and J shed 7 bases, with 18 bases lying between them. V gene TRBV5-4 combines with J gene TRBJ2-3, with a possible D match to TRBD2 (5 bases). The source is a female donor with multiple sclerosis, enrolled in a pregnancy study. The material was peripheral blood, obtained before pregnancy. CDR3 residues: CASSLASGKEKYTQYF. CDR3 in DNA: TGTGCCAGCAGCTTGGCATCCGGGAAAGAGAAGTATACGCAGTATTTT.